This TCR beta chain originates from a study of cytomegalovirus exposure and HLA in healthy donors. Overall study results and limits: The presence/absence work took it that sequencing depth was about the same across donors. A few V segments could not be told apart, such as TRBV6-2 and TRBV6-3, and were left out. In an earlier analysis, in some 500 donors, most V segments appeared productive either ~87% or ~30% of the time.

The V and J ends lost 2 bases and 2 bases, in that order; junction bases with no gene match: 4. Germline lookup yields CDR1 SEHNR and CDR2 FQNEAQ (reference sequence). CDR3 size: 17 residues. Primers: 60 Vbeta forward and 13 Jbeta reverse. The data were produced by immunoSEQ multiplex PCR, yet TCRdb's version contains in-frame clones alone and is incomplete. The sample has fewer than 250,000 clones; roughly 80% are singletons. This clone was counted a few times. Its antigen remains unknown. The chain uses TRBV7-9 and TRBJ1-4, with TRBD1 matching over 11 bases. The source is a man under 40 in good health and CMV-seronegative. The sequenced material came from PBMCs. In DNA, the CDR3 is TGTGCCAGCAGCTTATGGACAGGGGGCCGGACTAATGAAAAACTGTTTTTT. Protein sequence: CASSLWTGGRTNEKLFF.